This T cell receptor (beta chain) emerged from a study of long-term antiretroviral therapy in people with HIV. On the study more broadly: Samples collected earliest predate the 2015 immediate-ART recommendation by about a decade.

Assay version v3.0 of immunoSEQ was used, and it was run at survey level. Sequenced by immunoSEQ multiplex PCR; TCRdb stores in-frame clones only, minus some. This repertoire shows around 20,000 clones, around 81% found once; its top ten account for 6.5% to 7.5%. Findings of the study overall: Specimen acquisition occurred between the mid-2000s and the late 2010s, potentially under older ART regimens.

The germline gives CDR1 SQVTM, CDR2 ANQGSEA. The CDR3 extends over 12 amino acids. Trimming stripped 6 bases from V and 0 bases from J, with 6 bases between. About this clone: The antigen remains undetermined.

The starting material was unsorted PBMCs, obtained 2.2 years after starting antiretroviral therapy. The receptor's source is a man aged 45-65 years with HIV. The V gene is TRBV29-1, the J gene TRBJ1-3, with D hard to call. The chain's CDR3 is CSVWSSGNTIYF. CDR3 DNA: TGCAGCGTATGGAGCTCTGGAAACACCATATATTTT.